A selection of T cell receptor beta chains follows, all from one sample in a study of shared clonotypes between healthy human individuals. Generated by immunoSEQ multiplex PCR, the TCRdb table keeps only in-frame clones and is missing some. Of hundreds of thousands of clones in the sample, just over 75% were seen once. The sample consisted of PBMCs. Every receptor here comes from a woman between 35 and 50 years old in good health. Some clones in this sample may be carry-over from other donors' samples. The CDR3 runs from the conserved cysteine through the conserved F or W. Fields, in order: clone size, J gene, D gene, V gene, CDR3 protein, CDR3 DNA. D genes are given only for firm matches. A clone size is listed for some rows: how often the clone was seen (once, few, many), or a class if it is expanded.

abundance: .; j_gene: TRBJ2-5; d_gene: TRBD1; v_gene: TRBV27; CDR3aa: CASSAGTGGETQYF; CDR3nt: TGTGCCAGCAGTGCGGGGACAGGGGGAGAGACCCAGTACTTC
abundance: .; j_gene: TRBJ2-3; d_gene: TRBD2; v_gene: TRBV27; CDR3aa: CASRNRTSGRWDTQYF; CDR3nt: TGTGCCAGCAGAAACCGTACTAGCGGGAGATGGGATACGCAGTATTTT
abundance: .; j_gene: TRBJ2-7; d_gene: TRBD2; v_gene: TRBV6-5; CDR3aa: CASSLVAGGDEQYF; CDR3nt: TGTGCCAGCAGTTTAGTAGCGGGAGGGGACGAGCAGTACTTC
abundance: .; j_gene: TRBJ1-2; d_gene: .; v_gene: TRBV30; CDR3aa: CAWSPAPTHRDGYTF; CDR3nt: TGTGCCTGGAGCCCCGCCCCCACCCACAGGGATGGCTACACCTTC
abundance: .; j_gene: TRBJ2-3; d_gene: .; v_gene: TRBV28; CDR3aa: CASSLGRDSTDTQYF; CDR3nt: TGTGCCAGCAGTTTAGGCCGGGACAGCACAGATACGCAGTATTTT
abundance: .; j_gene: TRBJ2-1; d_gene: TRBD2; v_gene: TRBV7-3; CDR3aa: CASSPTSGSRPFF; CDR3nt: TGTGCCAGCAGCCCAACTAGCGGGAGTCGCCCGTTCTTC
abundance: once; j_gene: TRBJ2-6; d_gene: .; v_gene: TRBV5-1; CDR3aa: CASSTSGTGGTGANVLTF; CDR3nt: TGCGCCAGCAGCACCAGTGGGACGGGCGGGACTGGGGCCAACGTCCTGACTTTC
abundance: once; j_gene: TRBJ2-1; d_gene: TRBD2; v_gene: TRBV9; CDR3aa: CASSAGLAGGRNEQFF; CDR3nt: TGTGCCAGCAGCGCTGGACTAGCGGGAGGTCGTAATGAGCAGTTCTTC
abundance: .; j_gene: TRBJ2-2; d_gene: TRBD1; v_gene: TRBV18; CDR3aa: CASSTGQGANTGELFF; CDR3nt: TGTGCCAGCTCAACGGGACAGGGAGCGAACACCGGGGAGCTGTTTTTT
abundance: .; j_gene: TRBJ1-3; d_gene: .; v_gene: TRBV30; CDR3aa: CAWSAAGVSGNTIYF; CDR3nt: TGTGCCTGGAGTGCCGCAGGGGTCTCTGGAAACACCATATATTTT
abundance: once; j_gene: TRBJ1-1; d_gene: TRBD1; v_gene: TRBV4-3; CDR3aa: CASSRNLGTGAGDTEAFF; CDR3nt: TGCGCCAGCAGCCGTAACCTAGGGACAGGGGCAGGTGACACTGAAGCTTTCTTT
abundance: .; j_gene: TRBJ2-5; d_gene: .; v_gene: TRBV25-1; CDR3aa: CASSHMGGTQYF; CDR3nt: TGTGCCAGCAGCCACATGGGAGGGACCCAGTACTTC
abundance: .; j_gene: TRBJ1-2; d_gene: .; v_gene: TRBV9; CDR3aa: CASSVDPANYGYTF; CDR3nt: TGTGCCAGCAGCGTAGACCCCGCTAACTATGGCTACACCTTC
abundance: .; j_gene: TRBJ1-1; d_gene: .; v_gene: TRBV5-1; CDR3aa: CASSLAGANTEAFF; CDR3nt: TGCGCCAGCAGCTTGGCCGGCGCAAACACTGAAGCTTTCTTT
abundance: .; j_gene: TRBJ2-1; d_gene: .; v_gene: TRBV7-3; CDR3aa: CASSRGAEQFF; CDR3nt: TGTGCCAGCTCGCGAGGTGCGGAGCAGTTCTTC